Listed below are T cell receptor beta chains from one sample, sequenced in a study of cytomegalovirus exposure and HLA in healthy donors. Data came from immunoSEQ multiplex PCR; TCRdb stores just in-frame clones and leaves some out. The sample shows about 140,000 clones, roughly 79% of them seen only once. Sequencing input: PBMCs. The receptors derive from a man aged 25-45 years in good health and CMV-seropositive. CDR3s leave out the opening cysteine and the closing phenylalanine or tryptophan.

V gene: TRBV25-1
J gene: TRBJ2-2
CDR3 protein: ASGGAAGNTGELF

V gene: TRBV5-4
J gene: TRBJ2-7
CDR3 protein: ASSRTPGLAAYEQY

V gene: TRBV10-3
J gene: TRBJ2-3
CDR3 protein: AISDGTSGSPSTDTQY

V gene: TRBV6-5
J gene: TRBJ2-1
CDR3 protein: ASSYRGGNEQF

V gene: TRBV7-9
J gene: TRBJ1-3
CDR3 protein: ASTDPPPGGVPGNTIY

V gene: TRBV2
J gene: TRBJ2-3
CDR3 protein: ASSDFGTGTDTQY

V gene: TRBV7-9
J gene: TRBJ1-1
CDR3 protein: ASSSNTEAF

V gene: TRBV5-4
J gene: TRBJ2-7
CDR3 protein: ASSTGQGASYEQY

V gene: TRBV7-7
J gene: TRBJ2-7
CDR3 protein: ASSPLAGEQYEQY

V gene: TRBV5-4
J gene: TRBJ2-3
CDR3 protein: ASSPSTSDTQY

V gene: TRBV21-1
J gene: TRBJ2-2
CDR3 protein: ASSTPGQGGLAFPGELF

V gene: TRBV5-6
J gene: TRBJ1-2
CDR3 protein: ASSLSSYGYT

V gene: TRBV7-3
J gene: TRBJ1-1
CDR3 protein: ASSLRQGTEAF

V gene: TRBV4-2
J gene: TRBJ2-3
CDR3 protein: ASSQDLGLFTDTQY

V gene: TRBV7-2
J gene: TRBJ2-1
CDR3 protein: ASGRQASYNEQF

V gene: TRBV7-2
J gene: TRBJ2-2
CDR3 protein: ASSGSGGTAGELF